The source of this T cell receptor (beta chain) is a study of identical twins. Overall study findings and caveats: Out-of-frame beta chain sequences displayed weaker excess sharing between twins. Monozygotic twin pairs showed more out-of-frame TCR alpha sharing than models estimated.

The germline V gene has CDR1 MNHNY and CDR2 SVGAGI (reference sequence). Deletions cut 4 bases from V and 1 base from J, with 8 bases between. This CDR3 spans 13 amino acids. Each cDNA held unique molecular identifiers, and template switching gave it a universal primer site. TCRdb reprocessed the 5' RACE reads via MiXCR and lists one record per CDR3 protein. This sample has about 660,000 distinct CDR3 sequences, with around 8.6% found just once. The table lists this clonotype with many counts. Antigen unknown. The sample also formed part of further work on yellow fever vaccine responses in identical twins.

The sequencing sample was made of PBMCs. The clonotype was recovered from a woman aged 18-35 years in good health. The V and J genes are TRBV6-6 and TRBJ2-7; D is unresolved. The CDR3 loop is CASSLSDSYEQYF. As DNA, the CDR3 is TGTGCCAGCAGTTTGTCAGATTCCTACGAGCAGTACTTC.